Presented here are 21 T cell receptor beta chains from one specimen sequenced in a study of T-cell memory formation after mild COVID-19. TCRdb re-called the 5' RACE reads through MiXCR, storing one row per CDR3 protein. This table holds about 88,000 distinct CDR3 sequences, around a quarter found once. Source material: PBMCs or a T cell subset sorted from them (not recorded which). The receptors derive from a man in his late teens or twenties who had mild COVID-19 (a few samples of this study predate the infection). Cell type and time point are not known.

This clonotype was picked up a small number of times. The rearrangement uses TRBV5-1 and TRBJ2-5; 9 nucleotides match TRBD2. Trimming at V came to 8 bases and at J to 5 bases, leaving 13 bases not matched to a gene. The CDR3 covers 15 residues. CDR1 and CDR2 (germline): SGHRS, YFSETQ. The CDR3 DNA reads TGCGCCAGTAGTGCTGGCGGGGGGGCCGGTGAGACCCAGTACTTC. Encoded protein: CASSAGGGAGETQYF.

This clonotype was seen a handful of times. This rearrangement joins TRBV20-1 to TRBJ2-7, with TRBD1 identical over 9 bases. The trim removed 3 bases at V and 6 bases at J, leaving 6 bases unmatched. Germline CDR1 reads DFQATT; CDR2 reads SNEGSKA (reference sequence). The CDR3 sequence is 13 residues long. CDR3 sequence: CSASGDRAVEQYV. Written as DNA, the CDR3 is TGCAGTGCTAGTGGGGACAGGGCAGTCGAGCAGTACGTC.

This sequence joins TRBV29-1 and TRBJ2-1; D remains ambiguous. Germline V gene data show CDR1 as SQVTM and CDR2 as ANQGSEA. V lost 4 bases and J 4 bases, leaving 11 bases between the germline ends. The CDR3 sequence is 13 residues long. The CDR3 nucleotides read TGCAGCGTTGTCGTTTGGGGTTACAATGAGCAGTTCTTC. It specifies CSVVVWGYNEQFF.

This clonotype was seen only a few times. V is TRBV6-1 and J is TRBJ1-1; tentatively, D is TRBD1 (5 bases). Trimming took off 4 bases at V and 2 bases at J, with 23 bases between the two ends. The length of the CDR3 is 18 residues. Germline CDR1 and CDR2: MNHNS and SASEGT. CDR3 amino acids: CASSARPGRGIANTEAFF. For the CDR3, the DNA is TGTGCCAGCAGTGCCCGGCCGGGACGGGGAATTGCAAACACTGAAGCTTTCTTT.

This chain uses TRBV3-2 with TRBJ2-4; the DNA was not compared with TRBD1, the D call given in the table. TRBV3-2 is termed a pseudogene. This CDR3 is 17 amino acids long. CDR3 in amino acids: CASSPAPGQGGEDIQYF. The DNA of the CDR3 is TGTGCCAGCAGCCCCGCCCCGGGACAGGGTGGCGAGGACATTCAGTACTTC.

The chain employs TRBV4-1 and TRBJ1-2, with a weak D call TRBD1 (5 bases). The CDR3 runs 17 residues. Germline V gene data show CDR1 as MGHRA and CDR2 as YSYEKL. V shed 3 bases and J shed 0 bases, with 17 bases lying between them. CDR3 sequence reads: CASSQSGTGRANYGYTF. CDR3 sequence (DNA): TGCGCCAGCAGCCAGAGTGGGACGGGCAGGGCTAACTATGGCTACACCTTC.

This chain links TRBV7-6 with TRBJ2-1; D is unclear. V gave up 2 bases and J gave up 3 bases, with 8 bases separating them. CDR3 length: 14 residues. Germline loops: CDR1 SGHVS, CDR2 FNYEAQ. The CDR3, as DNA: TGTGCCAGCAGCTTAAATGGGGTCTACAATGAGCAGTTCTTC. It is translated as CASSLNGVYNEQFF.

The V and J genes are TRBV2 and TRBJ2-3; TRBD2 might be the D (7 bases). V dropped 4 bases and J dropped 2 bases, with 16 bases sitting between them. The CDR3 consists of 16 residues. Germline assignment: CDR1 SNHLY and CDR2 FYNNEI. This chain's CDR3 is CASSVGGGPNTDTQYF. The CDR3 nucleotides read TGTGCCAGCAGTGTGGGCGGGGGCCCTAACACAGATACGCAGTATTTT.

This clonotype was recorded a few times. The chain employs TRBV6-2 or TRBV6-3 and TRBJ2-2, with D maybe TRBD2 (7 bases). Germline V gene data show CDR1 as MNHEY and CDR2 as SVGEGT. Deletions cut 0 bases from V and 9 bases from J, with 17 bases between. The CDR3 has 16 residues. CDR3 in amino acids: CASSYSSGGAPWELFF. DNA of the CDR3: TGTGCCAGCAGTTACTCGAGTGGGGGGGCCCCCTGGGAGCTGTTTTTT.

The table lists this clonotype with a few counts. The rearrangement uses TRBV4-3 and TRBJ2-1; D ambiguous. In germline, CDR1 is LGHNA, CDR2 YSLEER. There are 14 residues in the CDR3. Trimming stripped 1 base from V and 8 bases from J, with 12 bases between. The DNA for the CDR3 is TGCGCCAGCAGCCAAGTTACCCGTGGCTATGAGCAGTTCTTC. The encoded protein is CASSQVTRGYEQFF.

This clonotype came up a few times. V gene TRBV12-3 or TRBV12-4 combines with J gene TRBJ2-1; D gene unclear. The CDR3 contains 12 residues. Trimming pared 6 bases from V and 4 bases from J, leaving 7 bases between. The CDR3 sequence: CASRDGYNEQFF. The DNA for the CDR3 is TGTGCCAGCAGGGACGGTTACAATGAGCAGTTCTTC.

In its sample, this clonotype was seen a few times. The V gene is TRBV10-3, the J gene TRBJ2-7; 7 positions agree with TRBD1. The CDR3 has 14 amino acids. The trim removed 6 bases at V and 0 bases at J, leaving 5 bases unmatched. The germline gives CDR1 ENHRY, CDR2 SYGVKD. CDR3 sequence (DNA): TGTGCCATCAGCCCGGGACAGTTCTCCTACGAGCAGTACTTC. Protein product: CAISPGQFSYEQYF.

This clonotype was seen a handful of times. This chain joins TRBV6-6 and TRBJ1-6; 11 bases are a match to TRBD1. The CDR3 totals 16 residues. Germline trimming cut 2 bases from V and 8 bases from J; bases unmatched to any gene: 5. From germline, CDR1 is MNHNY and CDR2 SVGAGI (reference sequence). CDR3 nucleotide sequence: TGTGCCAGCAGTTACCCCGGGACAGGGGGTGATTCACCCCTCCACTTT. Protein: CASSYPGTGGDSPLHF.

The sample holds a few counts of this clonotype. The CDR3 loop is CASRPVGRYGYTF. The CDR3 DNA reads as TGTGCCAGCAGGCCTGTCGGACGGTATGGCTACACCTTC. This chain connects TRBV27 to TRBJ1-2; D unresolved. Germline V gene data show CDR1 as MNHEY and CDR2 as SMNVEV (reference sequence). Deletions cut 6 bases from V and 5 bases from J, with 13 bases between. The CDR3 is made up of 13 amino acids.

Only a few counts were recorded for this clonotype. The J gene is TRBJ2-1, the V gene TRBV15, with a weak D call TRBD2 (7 bases). The CDR3 spans 15 residues. Trimming stripped 1 base from V and 4 bases from J, with 11 bases between. Germline CDR1 LNHNV, CDR2 YYDKDF (reference sequence). DNA of the CDR3: TGTGCCACCAGCAGAGGGGGGGGCGCTTACAATGAGCAGTTCTTC. Encoded protein: CATSRGGGAYNEQFF.

This chain joins TRBV6-1 and TRBJ1-1; D unresolved. V was pared by 7 bases and J by 2 bases, with 8 bases between. CDR1 MNHNS and CDR2 SASEGT come from the germline V gene. CDR3 length equals 12 residues. The CDR3 sequence: CASKRTNTEAFF. The CDR3 region has the DNA TGTGCCAGCAAGAGAACTAACACTGAAGCTTTCTTT.

The V gene is TRBV5-1, the J gene TRBJ2-7, with D perhaps matching TRBD1 or TRBD2 (5 bases each). The CDR3 is 15 residues long. Trimming left V 0 bases short and J 2 bases short, with 12 bases between. The germline CDR1 and CDR2 sequences are SGHRS and YFSETQ. The CDR3 DNA reads TGCGCCAGCAGCTTGGCAGGGAGTCATACCTACGAGCAGTACTTC. Translating gives CASSLAGSHTYEQYF.

This clonotype was observed a handful of times. This chain joins TRBV4-1 and TRBJ2-5; the match to TRBD2 covers 11 bases. V trimming: 0 bases; J trimming: 4 bases; junction bases outside the gene matches: 4. This CDR3 has 16 amino acids. Germline loops: CDR1 MGHRA, CDR2 YSYEKL. The CDR3 DNA reads as TGCGCCAGCAGCCAAGATCGGCTAGCGGGGGGAGAGACCCAGTACTTC. Translated, it gives CASSQDRLAGGETQYF.

The chain employs TRBV5-1 and TRBJ2-4; no reliable D call. The CDR3 is made up of 15 amino acids. V was trimmed by 4 bases and J by 3 bases, leaving 14 bases between them. Germline V gene lookup returns CDR1 SGHRS and CDR2 YFSETQ. The DNA for the CDR3 is TGCGCCAGCAGCCTAATCAACATGGGCAAAAACATTCAGTACTTC. It specifies CASSLINMGKNIQYF.

In this sample, this clonotype turned up a few times. The chain uses TRBV7-9 and TRBJ1-6; no firm D call. The CDR3 extends over 15 amino acids. Trimming left V 3 bases short and J 10 bases short, with 16 bases between. Germline assignment: CDR1 SEHNR and CDR2 FQNEAQ (reference sequence). Here the CDR3 DNA reads TGTGCCAGCAGCTTGGATGCCCTCGGTACCTCACCCCTCCACTTT. It is translated as CASSLDALGTSPLHF.

The V gene is TRBV27, the J gene TRBJ2-1; 7 positions match TRBD1. There are 15 residues in the CDR3. In germline, CDR1 is MNHEY, CDR2 SMNVEV (reference sequence). J lost 4 bases, V lost 3 bases, and 6 bases had no gene match. CDR3 amino acids: CASSFAGGHYNEQFF. In DNA, the CDR3 is TGTGCCAGCAGTTTCGCAGGGGGTCATTACAATGAGCAGTTCTTC.